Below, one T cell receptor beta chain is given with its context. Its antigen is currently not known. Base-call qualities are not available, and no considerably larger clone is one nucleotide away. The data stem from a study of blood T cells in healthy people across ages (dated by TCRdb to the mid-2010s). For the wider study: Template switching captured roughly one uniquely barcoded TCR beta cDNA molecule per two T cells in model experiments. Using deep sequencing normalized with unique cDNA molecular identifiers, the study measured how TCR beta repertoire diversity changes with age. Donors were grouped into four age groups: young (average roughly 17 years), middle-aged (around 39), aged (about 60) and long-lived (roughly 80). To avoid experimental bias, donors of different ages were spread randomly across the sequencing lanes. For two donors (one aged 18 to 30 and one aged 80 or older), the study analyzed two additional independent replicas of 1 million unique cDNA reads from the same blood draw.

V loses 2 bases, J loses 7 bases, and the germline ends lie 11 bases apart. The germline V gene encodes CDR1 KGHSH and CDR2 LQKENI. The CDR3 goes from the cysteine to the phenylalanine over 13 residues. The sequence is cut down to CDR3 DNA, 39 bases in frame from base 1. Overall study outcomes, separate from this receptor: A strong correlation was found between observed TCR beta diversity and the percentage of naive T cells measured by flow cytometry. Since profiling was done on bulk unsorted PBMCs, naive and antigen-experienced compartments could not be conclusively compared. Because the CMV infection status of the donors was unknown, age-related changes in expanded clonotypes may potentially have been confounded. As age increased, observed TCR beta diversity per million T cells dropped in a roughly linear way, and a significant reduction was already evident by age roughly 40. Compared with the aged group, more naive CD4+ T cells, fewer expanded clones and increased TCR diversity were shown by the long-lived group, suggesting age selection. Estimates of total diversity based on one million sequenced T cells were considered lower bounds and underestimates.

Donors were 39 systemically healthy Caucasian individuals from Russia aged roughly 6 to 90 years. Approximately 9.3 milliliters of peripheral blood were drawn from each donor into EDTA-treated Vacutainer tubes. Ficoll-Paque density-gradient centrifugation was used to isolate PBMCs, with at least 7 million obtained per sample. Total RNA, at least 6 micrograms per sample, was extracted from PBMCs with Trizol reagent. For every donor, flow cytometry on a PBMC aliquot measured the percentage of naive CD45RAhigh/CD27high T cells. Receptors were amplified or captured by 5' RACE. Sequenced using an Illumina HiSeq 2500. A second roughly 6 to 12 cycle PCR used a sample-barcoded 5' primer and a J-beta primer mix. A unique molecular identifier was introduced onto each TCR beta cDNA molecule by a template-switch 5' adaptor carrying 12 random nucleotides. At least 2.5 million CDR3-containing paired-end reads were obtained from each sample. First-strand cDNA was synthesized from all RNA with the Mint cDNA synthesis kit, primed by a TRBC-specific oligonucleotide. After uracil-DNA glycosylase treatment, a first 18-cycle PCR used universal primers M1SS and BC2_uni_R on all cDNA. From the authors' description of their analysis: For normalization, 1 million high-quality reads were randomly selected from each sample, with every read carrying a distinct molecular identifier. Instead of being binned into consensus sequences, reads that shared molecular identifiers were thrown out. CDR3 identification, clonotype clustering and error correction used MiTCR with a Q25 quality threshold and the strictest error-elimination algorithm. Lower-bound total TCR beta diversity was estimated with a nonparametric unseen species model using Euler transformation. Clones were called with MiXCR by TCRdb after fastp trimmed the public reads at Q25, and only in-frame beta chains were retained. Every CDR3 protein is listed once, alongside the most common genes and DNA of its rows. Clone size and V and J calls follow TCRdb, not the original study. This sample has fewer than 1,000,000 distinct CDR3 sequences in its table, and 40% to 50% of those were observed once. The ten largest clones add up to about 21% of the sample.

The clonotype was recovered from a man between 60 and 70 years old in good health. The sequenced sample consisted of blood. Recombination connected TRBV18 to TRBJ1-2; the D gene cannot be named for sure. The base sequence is TGTGCCAGCTCACCAGACCCCAGGAGTGGCTACACCTTC. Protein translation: CASSPDPRSGYTF.